This TCR beta chain was recorded in a study of CD8+CD57+ T cells in acquired aplastic anemia. Overall study: Sorting CD4+ and CD8+ cells gave DNA averaging about 3.3 ug.

About this clonotype itself: The antigen is undetermined.

Whole-study results and caveats: CD8+ Simpson's diversity in patients was not significantly different from that in controls. Under 35 was the count of CD8+ CDR3 sequences that patients shared with controls.

All sequencing subjects had displayed CD8+CD57+ cell expansion on flow cytometry. The diagnosis in all patients was severe acquired aplastic anemia. Genomic DNA templated the TCR beta VDJ and CDR3 profiling. TCRdb reprocessed the reads with MiXCR, giving one entry per CDR3 protein. The data show about 160,000 distinct CDR3 sequences, less than 60% seen once. The TCR was taken from a human donor with aplastic anemia. The specimen sequenced was sorted CD4+, CD8+, or CD8+CD57+ T cells (not recorded which) from PBMCs.

CDR3 region: CSARGGKGDNYGYTF. The CDR3 region has the DNA TGCAGTGCTAGGGGGGGGAAGGGGGACAACTATGGCTACACCTTC. The chain links TRBV20-1 to TRBJ1-2; tentatively, D is TRBD1 (6 bases). CDR1 and CDR2 (germline): DFQATT, SNEGSKA (reference sequence). V lost 3 bases and J lost 2, with 16 bases in between. The CDR3 loop spans 15 amino acids.